The 29 T cell receptor beta chains below come from one sample, sequenced in a study of cytomegalovirus exposure and HLA in healthy donors. The PCR made use of 60 Vbeta and 13 Jbeta primers. Using immunoSEQ multiplex PCR, the repertoire was profiled, and TCRdb retains in-frame clones only, with some absent. The sample has some 200,000 clones; 82% are singletons. The sample taken for sequencing was PBMCs. All receptors derive from a woman younger than 35 in good health and CMV-seronegative.

The rearrangement links TRBV6-6 to TRBJ2-2; maybe TRBD2 (6 bases). The CDR3 is made up of 16 amino acids. The ends were cut back, 7 bases at V and 1 base at J, with 16 bases in the middle. Germline loops: CDR1 MNHNY, CDR2 SVGAGI (reference sequence). The CDR3 region has the DNA TGTGCCAGCAATTCGGCGGGGCTGATGAACACCGGGGAGCTGTTTTTT. Translated: CASNSAGLMNTGELFF.

The genes are TRBV4-2 and TRBJ2-5; 9 positions agree with TRBD2. Judging by the DNA end, TRBJ2-7 fits better; the J call may be wrong. Per germline, CDR1 LGHNA and CDR2 YNFKEQ. CDR3 size: 16 residues. This CDR3 reads CASSHDVSGGGYEQYF. DNA for the CDR3: TGTGCCAGCAGCCATGACGTTAGCGGGGGAGGTTACGAGCAGTACTTC.

The J gene is TRBJ2-5, the V gene TRBV27; D unclear. The CDR3 is 15 amino acids. The germline V gene has CDR1 MNHEY and CDR2 SMNVEV (reference sequence). V was clipped by 7 bases and J by 0 bases, with 15 bases between them. CDR3 sequence: CASTANIQYQETQYF. The CDR3 nucleotides are TGTGCCAGCACCGCAAATATCCAGTACCAAGAGACCCAGTACTTC.

The chain couples TRBV7-9 to TRBJ2-5, with 8 bases identical to TRBD1. There are 15 residues in the CDR3. Germline CDR1 SEHNR, CDR2 FQNEAQ (reference sequence). V was clipped by 1 base and J by 4 bases; unmatched bases: 5. CDR3 protein: CASSLGTTGVETQYF. For the CDR3, the DNA is TGTGCCAGCAGCTTAGGGACGACAGGGGTAGAGACCCAGTACTTC.

The V and J genes are TRBV10-1 and TRBJ2-1; 9 bases fit TRBD1. The CDR3 runs 15 residues. V lost 4 bases and J lost 4; bases outside the gene matches: 5. Per germline, CDR1 WNHNN and CDR2 SYGVQD (reference sequence). In nucleotides, the CDR3 is TGCGCCAGCAGTGTCGGACAGGGGAAGTACAATGAGCAGTTCTTC. Translating it yields CASSVGQGKYNEQFF.

V usage is TRBV5-1 and J usage is TRBJ2-5; 12 bases agree with TRBD2. CDR3 length: 14 residues. Losses at the gene ends were 4 bases for V and 5 bases for J; bases not matched to a gene: 3. The germline CDR1 and CDR2 sequences are SGHRS and YFSETQ. CDR3 in amino acids: CASSIGTSGETQYF. Here the CDR3 DNA reads TGCGCCAGCAGCATAGGGACTAGCGGGGAGACCCAGTACTTC.

This clone was recorded only once. This chain connects TRBV5-5 to TRBJ1-2; a weak D match, TRBD1 (5 bases). This CDR3 comprises 14 residues. Germline V gene sequence: CDR1 SGHKS, CDR2 YYEKEE (reference sequence). V lost 0 bases and J lost 3, with 9 bases in between. For the CDR3, the DNA is TGTGCCAGCAGCTTGGATGGGGGGTACTATGGCTACACCTTC. Translating it yields CASSLDGGYYGYTF.

There are a few counts of this clone. The chain employs TRBV6-1 and TRBJ2-7; TRBD1 matches at 9 bases. J gave up 1 base and V 0 bases, and 4 bases lay outside the gene matches. Germline CDR1 MNHNS, CDR2 SASEGT. The CDR3 extends over 16 amino acids. CDR3 amino acids: CASSEAPGTGSYEQYF. As DNA, the CDR3 is TGTGCCAGCAGTGAAGCCCCCGGGACAGGGTCCTACGAGCAGTACTTC.

A few counts support this clone. The chain carries TRBV5-6 and TRBJ1-6; the match to TRBD1 covers 9 bases. The germline CDR1 and CDR2 sequences are SGHDT and YYEEEE. The junction had 6 bases not matched to a gene; V was cut back by 5 bases and J by 9 bases. The CDR3 runs 14 residues. CDR3 bases: TGTGCCAGCAGAGACGCGACAGGGGGTTCACCCCTCCACTTT. Translated: CASRDATGGSPLHF.

The chain joins TRBV29-1 to TRBJ2-7, with D perhaps TRBD1 (6 bases). The CDR3 has 13 residues. Trimming shortened V by 6 bases and J by 0 bases, and 12 bases separated the two germline ends. Germline CDR1 is SQVTM and CDR2 is ANQGSEA. The CDR3 loop reads CSVGQTRSYEQYF. Written as DNA, the CDR3 is TGCAGCGTAGGACAGACTCGCTCCTACGAGCAGTACTTC.

The CDR3: CASSLVDSGYEQYF. CDR3 coding DNA: TGTGCCAGCAGCTTAGTGGATTCGGGTTACGAGCAGTACTTC. The genes are TRBV7-8 and TRBJ2-7, with D unclear. The V gene lost 1 base and the J gene lost 4 bases, with 11 bases spanning the gap. Germline V gives CDR1 SGHVS, CDR2 FQNEAQ. The CDR3 has 14 residues.

V is TRBV27 and J is TRBJ2-3; TRBD2 aligns across 9 bases. The CDR3 is 16 amino acids. CDR1 is MNHEY, CDR2 SMNVEV, per germline (reference sequence). The J segment lost 6 bases and the V segment lost 3 bases, leaving 10 bases of the junction unmatched. The CDR3 loop is CASSFPGREGIDTQYF. The CDR3 DNA is TGTGCCAGCAGTTTCCCGGGGCGGGAGGGCATCGATACGCAGTATTTT.

The chain is built from TRBV21-1 and TRBJ2-3; the table's D call, TRBD2, has no DNA check behind it. TRBV21-1 counts as a pseudogene. CDR3 length: 15 amino acids. The CDR3 sequence: CASSKVDFISDTQYF. Written as DNA, the CDR3 is TGTGCCAGCAGCAAAGTGGACTTCATATCAGATACGCAGTATTTT.

The chain links TRBV15 to TRBJ2-3; TRBD2 aligns across 7 bases. Unmatched junction bases numbered 7, after V lost 0 bases and J lost 4 bases. This CDR3 has 16 residues. The germline gives CDR1 LNHNV, CDR2 YYDKDF (reference sequence). This CDR3 is CATSRERTSGADTQYF. As DNA, the CDR3 is TGTGCCACCAGCAGAGAAAGGACTAGTGGCGCAGATACGCAGTATTTT.

V gene TRBV2 combines with J gene TRBJ2-5; the D is unclear. V was trimmed by 2 bases and J by 4 bases, leaving 8 bases between them. There are 13 residues in the CDR3. In germline, CDR1 is SNHLY, CDR2 FYNNEI. In nucleotides, the CDR3 is TGTGCCAGCAGTGAATCTGGGCCAGAGACCCAGTACTTC. It is translated as CASSESGPETQYF.

This clone was counted between two and nine times. The chain uses TRBV10-3 and TRBJ1-1; D might be TRBD1 (6 bases). This CDR3 spans 15 amino acids. Trimming shortened V by 4 bases and J by 2 bases, and 14 bases separated the two germline ends. From germline, CDR1 is ENHRY and CDR2 SYGVKD. CDR3 nucleotide sequence: TGTGCCATCAGTGCCACCGAAGGGGGTAACACTGAAGCTTTCTTT. Protein sequence: CAISATEGGNTEAFF.

This chain connects TRBV7-3 to TRBJ1-1; D not certain. CDR1 is SGHTA and CDR2 is FQGTGA in the germline V gene. The CDR3 has 13 residues. V lost 3 bases and J 3 bases, leaving 8 bases between the germline ends. CDR3 residues: CASSFSVDTEAFF. Here the CDR3 DNA reads TGTGCCAGCAGCTTCTCGGTGGACACTGAAGCTTTCTTT.

CDR3 loop: CASSYSGARSDTQYF. In DNA form, the CDR3 reads TGTGCCAGCAGTTACTCGGGAGCAAGGTCAGATACGCAGTATTTT. The genes are TRBV6-5 and TRBJ2-3, with D perhaps matching TRBD2 (5 bases). V was trimmed by 0 bases and J by 4 bases, leaving 11 bases between them. Germline CDR1 is MNHEY and CDR2 is SVGAGI. CDR3 size: 15 residues.

The count of this clone is one. The chain carries TRBV28 and TRBJ2-4; no clear D gene. The V gene's germline CDR1 is MDHEN and CDR2 SYDVKM. The CDR3 length is 9 residues. The V gene lost 3 bases and the J gene lost 14 bases, with 5 bases spanning the gap. CDR3 nucleotide sequence: TGTGCCAGCAGTTTCCTTAAGTACTTC. This sequence encodes CASSFLKYF.

The chain employs TRBV6-5 and TRBJ2-1; perhaps TRBD2 as D (6 bases). Per the germline V gene, CDR1 is MNHEY and CDR2 is SVGAGI. The CDR3 runs to 15 residues. V was trimmed by 1 base and J by 5 bases, leaving 12 bases between them. The CDR3: CASSYWGEGHNEQFF. CDR3 DNA sequence: TGTGCCAGCAGTTACTGGGGGGAAGGCCACAATGAGCAGTTCTTC.

J is TRBJ2-7 and V is TRBV5-1; D might be TRBD1 (5 bases). This CDR3 contains 14 residues. Trimming shortened V by 0 bases and J by 3 bases, and 10 bases separated the two germline ends. Per germline, CDR1 SGHRS and CDR2 YFSETQ. This CDR3 reads CASSLGGTGYEQYF. The CDR3 DNA reads TGCGCCAGCAGCTTGGGAGGAACAGGCTACGAGCAGTACTTC.

V and J are TRBV7-2 and TRBJ1-1, with D unclear. Per the germline V gene, CDR1 is SGHTA and CDR2 is FQGNSA. There are 15 residues in the CDR3. Between the trimmed V and J ends, which lost 6 bases and 0 bases, there was a span of 14 bases. Written as DNA, the CDR3 is TGTGCCAGCAGTTTGGGAGGAAAATTGAACACTGAAGCTTTCTTT. Its protein is CASSLGGKLNTEAFF.

The chain has TRBV7-9 and TRBJ2-1, with D possibly matching TRBD2 (6 bases). V shed 5 bases and J shed 6 bases, with 14 bases lying between them. CDR1 SEHNR and CDR2 FQNEAQ come from the germline V gene (reference sequence). This CDR3 comprises 14 residues. CDR3 in DNA: TGTGCCAGCAGCCCCGACCTCGGGAGCAATGAGCAGTTCTTC. Translated, it gives CASSPDLGSNEQFF.

The rearrangement uses TRBV9 and TRBJ2-3; 9 nucleotides match TRBD2. The CDR3 has 15 residues. The trim removed 4 bases at V and 4 bases at J, leaving 7 bases unmatched. Germline CDR1 and CDR2: SGDLS and YYNGEE. CDR3 sequence reads: CASSTLGGRADTQYF. In DNA form, the CDR3 reads TGTGCCAGCAGCACCTTGGGCGGGAGGGCAGATACGCAGTATTTT.

The chain links TRBV29-1 to TRBJ2-7; D gene unclear. The CDR3 sequence is 11 residues long. Trimming left V 6 bases short and J 4 bases short, with 10 bases between. Germline CDR1 SQVTM, CDR2 ANQGSEA. As DNA, the CDR3 is TGCAGCGTGCTAGTGGCTTACGAGCAGTACTTC. Translation: CSVLVAYEQYF.

The genes are TRBV27 and TRBJ1-3, with D perhaps matching TRBD1 (5 bases). V was trimmed by 2 bases and J by 2 bases, leaving 10 bases between them. CDR3 length: 15 amino acids. Germline-derived CDR1 and CDR2 are MNHEY and SMNVEV (reference sequence). Written as DNA, the CDR3 is TGTGCCAGCAGTTTAGGCAGGGAAGCTGGAAACACCATATATTTT. It encodes CASSLGREAGNTIYF.

As concerns this clone: The same CDR3 also results from other DNA sequences found in this sample. This chain uses TRBV2 with TRBJ2-7; 8 bases line up with TRBD1. V shed 3 bases and J 2 bases; nucleotides not matched to a gene: 3. Germline V gene sequence: CDR1 SNHLY, CDR2 FYNNEI. CDR3 length: 14 residues. CDR3 amino acids: CASSEDRATYEQYF. CDR3 bases: TGTGCCAGCAGTGAGGACAGGGCGACCTACGAGCAGTACTTC.

V gene TRBV7-9 combines with J gene TRBJ2-5; D may be TRBD1 (5 bases). Matching the DNA end better, TRBJ2-7 makes the J call doubtful. Germline CDR1 and CDR2: SEHNR and FQNEAQ (reference sequence). There are 14 residues in the CDR3. CDR3 nucleotide sequence: TGTGCCAGCAGCCCTGGCAGGGTTACCTACGAGCAGTACTTC. It specifies CASSPGRVTYEQYF.

The rearrangement joins TRBV28 to TRBJ2-1; 8 bases align to TRBD2. Germline lookup yields CDR1 MDHEN and CDR2 SYDVKM. The V segment lost 9 bases and the J segment 3 bases; nucleotides outside the gene matches: 7. CDR3 size: 14 residues. This chain's CDR3 is CASRSGSFYNEQFF. The CDR3 DNA is TGTGCCAGTCGCAGCGGGAGTTTCTACAATGAGCAGTTCTTC. Filled out from reference TRBV28 and TRBJ2-1, the complete variable domain reads DVKVTQSSRYLVKRTGEKVFLECVQDMDHENMFWYRQDPGLGLRLIYFSYDVKMKEKGDIPEGYSVSREKKERFSLILESASTNQTSMYLCASRSGSFYNEQFFGPGTRLTVL.